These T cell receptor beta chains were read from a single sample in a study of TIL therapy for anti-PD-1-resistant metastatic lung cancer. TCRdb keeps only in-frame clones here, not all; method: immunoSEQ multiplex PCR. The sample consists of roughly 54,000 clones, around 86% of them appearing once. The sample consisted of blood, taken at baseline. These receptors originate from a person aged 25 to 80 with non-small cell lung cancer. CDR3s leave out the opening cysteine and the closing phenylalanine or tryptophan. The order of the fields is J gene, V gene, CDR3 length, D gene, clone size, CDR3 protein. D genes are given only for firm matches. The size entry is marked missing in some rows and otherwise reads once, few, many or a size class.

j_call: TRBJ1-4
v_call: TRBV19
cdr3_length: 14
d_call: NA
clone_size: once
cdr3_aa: ASSTGRRVSNEKLF

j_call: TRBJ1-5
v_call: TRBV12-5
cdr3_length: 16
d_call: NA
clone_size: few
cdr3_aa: ASGLAETGLVFNQPQH

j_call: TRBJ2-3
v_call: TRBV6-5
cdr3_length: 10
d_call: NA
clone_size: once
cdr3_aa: ASQLGSDTQY

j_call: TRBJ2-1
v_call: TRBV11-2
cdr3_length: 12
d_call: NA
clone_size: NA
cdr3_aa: ASSLERAYSEQF

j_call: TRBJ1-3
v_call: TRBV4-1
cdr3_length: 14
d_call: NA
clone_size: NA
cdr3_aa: ASSQGGRGAGNTIY

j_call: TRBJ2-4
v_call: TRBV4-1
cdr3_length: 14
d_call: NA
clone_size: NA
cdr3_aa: ASSQGASDAKNIQY

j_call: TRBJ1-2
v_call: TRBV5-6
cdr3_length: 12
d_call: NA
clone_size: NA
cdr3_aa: ASSVTSDNYGYT

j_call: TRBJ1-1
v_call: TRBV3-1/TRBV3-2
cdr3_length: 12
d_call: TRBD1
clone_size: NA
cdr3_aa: ASSFRQGGTEAF

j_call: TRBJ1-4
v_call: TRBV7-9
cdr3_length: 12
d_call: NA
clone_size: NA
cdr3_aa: ASSFGATNEKLF

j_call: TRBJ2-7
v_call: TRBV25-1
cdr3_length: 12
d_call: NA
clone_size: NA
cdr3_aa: ASSEPDRIYEQY

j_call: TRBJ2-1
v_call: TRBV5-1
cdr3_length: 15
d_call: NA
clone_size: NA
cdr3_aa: ASSLVYADPSYNEQF

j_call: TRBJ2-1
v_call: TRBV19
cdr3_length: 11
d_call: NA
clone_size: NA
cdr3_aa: ASSIDLGSGWF

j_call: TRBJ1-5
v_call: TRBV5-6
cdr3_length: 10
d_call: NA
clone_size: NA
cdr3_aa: ASSSLNRPQH

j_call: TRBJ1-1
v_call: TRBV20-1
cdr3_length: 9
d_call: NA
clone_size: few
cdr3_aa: SALQGEKAF

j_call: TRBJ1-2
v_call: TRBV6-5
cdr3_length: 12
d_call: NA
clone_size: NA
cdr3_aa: AGREGNTIYGYT

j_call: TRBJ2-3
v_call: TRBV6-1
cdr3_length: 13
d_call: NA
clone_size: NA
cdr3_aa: ASSEGLPGPDTQY

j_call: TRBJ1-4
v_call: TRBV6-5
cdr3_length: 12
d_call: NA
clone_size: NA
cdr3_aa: ASRSFTTNEKLF

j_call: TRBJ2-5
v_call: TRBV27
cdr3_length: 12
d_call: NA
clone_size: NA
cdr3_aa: ASSFLPAGETQY

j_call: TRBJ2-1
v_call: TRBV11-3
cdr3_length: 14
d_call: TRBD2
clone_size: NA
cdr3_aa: ASSLMGAGVNNEQF

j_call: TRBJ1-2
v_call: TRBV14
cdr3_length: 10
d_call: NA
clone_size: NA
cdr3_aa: ASSPEGLGYT

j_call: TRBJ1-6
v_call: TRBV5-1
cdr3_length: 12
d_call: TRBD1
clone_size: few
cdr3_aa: ASSGTGGGSPLH

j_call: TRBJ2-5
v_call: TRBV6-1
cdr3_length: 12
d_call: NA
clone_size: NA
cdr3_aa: ASSEVGARETQY

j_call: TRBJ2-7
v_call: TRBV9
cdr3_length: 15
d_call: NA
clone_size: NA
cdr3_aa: ASSSIAGQLSSYEQY

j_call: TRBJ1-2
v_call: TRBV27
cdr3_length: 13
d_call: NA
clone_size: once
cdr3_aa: ASSFSAGIWDGYT

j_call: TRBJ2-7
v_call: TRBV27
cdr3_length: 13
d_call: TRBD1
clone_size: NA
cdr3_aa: ASSSSGTGEREQY

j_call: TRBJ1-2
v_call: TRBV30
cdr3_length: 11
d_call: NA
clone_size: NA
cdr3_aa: AWSEQNLYGYT

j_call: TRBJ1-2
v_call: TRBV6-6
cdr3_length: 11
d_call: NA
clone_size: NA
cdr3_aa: ASSLRANYGYT

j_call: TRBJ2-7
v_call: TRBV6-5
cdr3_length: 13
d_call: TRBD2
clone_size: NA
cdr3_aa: ASRETSGGLYEQY

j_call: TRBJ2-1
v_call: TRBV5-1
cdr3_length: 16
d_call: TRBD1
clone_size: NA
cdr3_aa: ASSSMPGTGGSYNEQF

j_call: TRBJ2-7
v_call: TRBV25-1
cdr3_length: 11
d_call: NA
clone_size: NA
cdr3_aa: ASRGGAVYEQY

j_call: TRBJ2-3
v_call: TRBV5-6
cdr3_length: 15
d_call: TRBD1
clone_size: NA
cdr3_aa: ASSPEGAGGPTDTQY

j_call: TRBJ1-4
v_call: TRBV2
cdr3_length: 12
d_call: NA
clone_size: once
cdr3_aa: ASNWGGTNEKLF

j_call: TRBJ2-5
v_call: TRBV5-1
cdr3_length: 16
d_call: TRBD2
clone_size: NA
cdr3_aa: ASSLAALGLAPQETQY

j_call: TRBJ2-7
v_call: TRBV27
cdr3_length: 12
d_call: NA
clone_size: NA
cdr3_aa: ASSLSGPDYEQY

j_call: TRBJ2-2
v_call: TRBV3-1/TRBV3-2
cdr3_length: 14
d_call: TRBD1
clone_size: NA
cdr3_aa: ASSPGTGGDHEELF

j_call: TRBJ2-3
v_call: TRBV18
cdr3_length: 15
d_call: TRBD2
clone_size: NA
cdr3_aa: ASTIGTSGRSTDTQY

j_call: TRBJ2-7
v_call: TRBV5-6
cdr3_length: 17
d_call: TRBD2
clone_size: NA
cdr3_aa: ASSLEGQRSGARLGEQY

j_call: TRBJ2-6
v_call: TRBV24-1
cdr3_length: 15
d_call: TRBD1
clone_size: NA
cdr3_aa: AIGKGQGSSGANVLT

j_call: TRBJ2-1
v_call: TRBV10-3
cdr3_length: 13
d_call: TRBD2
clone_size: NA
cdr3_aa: AIRTSEGIGNEQF

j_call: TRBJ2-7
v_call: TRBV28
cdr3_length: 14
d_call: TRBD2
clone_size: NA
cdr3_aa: ASSPGYASGQKEQY

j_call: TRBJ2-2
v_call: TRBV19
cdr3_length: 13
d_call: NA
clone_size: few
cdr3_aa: ASKPGAVDTGELF

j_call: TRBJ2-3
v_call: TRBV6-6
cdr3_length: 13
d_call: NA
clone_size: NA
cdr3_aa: ASSYLAGVTDTQY

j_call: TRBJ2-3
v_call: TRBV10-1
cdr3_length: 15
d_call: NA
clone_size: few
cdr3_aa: ASSETTGLSSTDTQY

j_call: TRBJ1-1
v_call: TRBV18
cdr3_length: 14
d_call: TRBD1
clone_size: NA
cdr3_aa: ASSLSLGQGGTEAF

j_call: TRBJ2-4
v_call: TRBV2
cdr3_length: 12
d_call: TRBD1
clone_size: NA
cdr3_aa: ASSDGQAINIQY

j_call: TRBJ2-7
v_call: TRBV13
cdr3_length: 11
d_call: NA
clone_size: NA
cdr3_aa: ASSLRGMVEQY

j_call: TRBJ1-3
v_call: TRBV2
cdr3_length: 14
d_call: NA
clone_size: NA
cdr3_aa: ASSEAVGRSGNTIY

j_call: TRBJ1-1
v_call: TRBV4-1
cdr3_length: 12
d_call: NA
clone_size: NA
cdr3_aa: ASSLGGSNTEAF

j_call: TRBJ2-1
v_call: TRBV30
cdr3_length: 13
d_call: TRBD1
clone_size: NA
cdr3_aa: AWSLAGTGWYEQF

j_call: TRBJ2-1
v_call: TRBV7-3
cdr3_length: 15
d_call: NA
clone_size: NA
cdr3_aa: ASSLTSAPVSYNEQF